The T cell receptor beta chain under discussion was sequenced for a study of beta chain features in type 1 diabetes. The study reverse transcribed the entire isolated RNA, so it sequenced expressed TCRB transcripts. Some clones are missing from TCRdb's copy, which holds only in-frame ones; the method was immunoSEQ multiplex PCR. The sample comprises about 150,000 clones, approximately 12% of which are singletons, and roughly 1.9% rests with the top ten. One heparinised blood draw averaging roughly 120 mL was given by each donor. Central memory, naive, regulatory and stem cell-like memory CD4+ cells were sorted by CD45RO/CCR7/CD25/CD127/CD95/CD27. Germline V CDR1 and CDR2: LNHNV, YYDKDF (reference sequence). Trimming removed 0 bases from V and 2 bases from J, with 10 bases in between. The CDR3 runs to 15 residues.

This TCR was sampled from a man in his late teens or twenties in good health. The sample comprised central memory CD4+ T cells from blood. The genes are TRBV15 and TRBJ1-2; maybe TRBD1 (5 bases). The CDR3: CATSREAGFNYGYTF. DNA of the CDR3: TGTGCCACCAGCAGAGAGGCAGGGTTCAACTATGGCTACACCTTC.